Listed below are T cell receptor beta chains from one sample, sequenced in a study of blood T cells in healthy people across ages. TCRdb reprocessed the 5' RACE reads via MiXCR and lists one record per CDR3 protein. The table lists some 1.5 million distinct CDR3 sequences, about 28% of them singletons. Sequencing was done on a sample of blood. The receptors shown here come from a woman in her 30s in good health. Each CDR3 is given with its conserved first and last residue. Each record gives: V gene, J gene, CDR3 protein.

v_gene: TRBV12-3/TRBV12-4; j_gene: TRBJ2-3; CDR3aa: CASSLTDLPTDTQYF
v_gene: TRBV5-1; j_gene: TRBJ2-5; CDR3aa: CASNIGRGLGETQYF
v_gene: TRBV7-6; j_gene: .; CDR3aa: CASSLGGGTTEQFF
v_gene: TRBV24-1; j_gene: TRBJ2-1; CDR3aa: CATSDPGSSDEQFF
v_gene: TRBV7-9; j_gene: TRBJ1-2; CDR3aa: CASTRGWGAANYGYTF
v_gene: TRBV15; j_gene: TRBJ2-3; CDR3aa: CATSRLADAQYF
v_gene: TRBV20-1; j_gene: TRBJ2-5; CDR3aa: CSAQRQLAGIQETQYF
v_gene: TRBV10-3; j_gene: TRBJ2-1; CDR3aa: CAISESQGGNSYNEQFF
v_gene: TRBV7-6; j_gene: TRBJ1-4; CDR3aa: CASSLARGRATNEKLFF
v_gene: TRBV29-1; j_gene: TRBJ1-1; CDR3aa: CSFTLRNTEAFF
v_gene: TRBV4-2; j_gene: TRBJ2-5; CDR3aa: CASSQSLQETQYF
v_gene: TRBV5-1; j_gene: TRBJ2-1; CDR3aa: CASSPEGDSYNEQFF
v_gene: TRBV21-1; j_gene: TRBJ2-5; CDR3aa: CATQPRRLLATPEETQYF
v_gene: TRBV20-1; j_gene: TRBJ2-7; CDR3aa: CSARGQAGTGPYEQYF
v_gene: TRBV6-2/TRBV6-3; j_gene: TRBJ2-7; CDR3aa: CASSWTGNYEQYF
v_gene: TRBV27; j_gene: TRBJ2-1; CDR3aa: CASSSLHDLAEGNEQFF
v_gene: TRBV2; j_gene: TRBJ2-5; CDR3aa: CASSTGERETQYF
v_gene: TRBV7-9; j_gene: TRBJ2-3; CDR3aa: CASSSTSADESRAQYF
v_gene: TRBV18; j_gene: TRBJ2-1; CDR3aa: CVSSPQGGGSGNEQFF
v_gene: TRBV5-5; j_gene: TRBJ2-7; CDR3aa: CASGTSGDSYEQYF
v_gene: TRBV24-1; j_gene: TRBJ2-1; CDR3aa: CATSDRTGGNYNEQFF
v_gene: TRBV7-2; j_gene: TRBJ2-1; CDR3aa: CASSHQREKFRYNEQFF
v_gene: TRBV3-1; j_gene: TRBJ2-3; CDR3aa: CASSHPGADTQYF
v_gene: TRBV7-9; j_gene: TRBJ2-5; CDR3aa: CASSLAGSSDQYF
v_gene: TRBV7-6; j_gene: TRBJ2-1; CDR3aa: CVSTLQGGEQFF
v_gene: TRBV6-5; j_gene: TRBJ2-3; CDR3aa: CASSYSLASSTDTQYF
v_gene: TRBV7-2; j_gene: TRBJ2-1; CDR3aa: CASSVSFHEQFF
v_gene: TRBV12-3/TRBV12-4; j_gene: TRBJ1-1; CDR3aa: CASRKITGFLNEAFF
v_gene: TRBV3-1; j_gene: TRBJ2-1; CDR3aa: CASSRGGDRIYNEQFF
v_gene: TRBV28; j_gene: TRBJ2-7; CDR3aa: CASKTGGYEQYF
v_gene: TRBV29-1; j_gene: TRBJ2-1; CDR3aa: CSVSRALVNEQFF
v_gene: TRBV20-1; j_gene: TRBJ2-1; CDR3aa: CSARSGQLLNYNEQFF
v_gene: TRBV29-1; j_gene: TRBJ2-3; CDR3aa: CSVERGSTSTDTQYF
v_gene: TRBV5-1; j_gene: TRBJ2-6; CDR3aa: CASSLGPSGANVLTF
v_gene: TRBV9; j_gene: TRBJ1-1; CDR3aa: CASSVVYGESGTEAFF
v_gene: TRBV27; j_gene: TRBJ2-1; CDR3aa: CASSLSRPVRAYPNEQFF
v_gene: TRBV28; j_gene: TRBJ2-1; CDR3aa: CASRTRGSYNEQFF
v_gene: TRBV4-1; j_gene: TRBJ1-5; CDR3aa: CASSQDPGQVNQPQHF
v_gene: TRBV6-2/TRBV6-3; j_gene: TRBJ2-4; CDR3aa: CASSSRGLGRAKNIQYF
v_gene: TRBV29-1; j_gene: TRBJ2-5; CDR3aa: CSGKKGGETQYF
v_gene: TRBV20-1; j_gene: TRBJ2-5; CDR3aa: CSVLLAGGGETQYF
v_gene: TRBV5-1; j_gene: TRBJ2-5; CDR3aa: CASSLNFGTVPGKTQYF
v_gene: TRBV20-1; j_gene: TRBJ2-5; CDR3aa: CSAPSGTGVGHEQYF
v_gene: TRBV6-5; j_gene: TRBJ1-1; CDR3aa: CASSYLQGDTEAFF
v_gene: TRBV27; j_gene: TRBJ2-4; CDR3aa: CASSSIRQGPTSPKNIQYF
v_gene: TRBV29-1; j_gene: TRBJ2-1; CDR3aa: CSVALAGFNEQFF
v_gene: TRBV29-1; j_gene: TRBJ2-7; CDR3aa: CSVVTGYEQYF
v_gene: TRBV9; j_gene: TRBJ1-5; CDR3aa: CASSVGRIGQPQHF
v_gene: TRBV5-1; j_gene: TRBJ2-1; CDR3aa: CASSEGLAAYNEQFF
v_gene: TRBV20-1; j_gene: TRBJ2-7; CDR3aa: CSASRQGVAYEQYF